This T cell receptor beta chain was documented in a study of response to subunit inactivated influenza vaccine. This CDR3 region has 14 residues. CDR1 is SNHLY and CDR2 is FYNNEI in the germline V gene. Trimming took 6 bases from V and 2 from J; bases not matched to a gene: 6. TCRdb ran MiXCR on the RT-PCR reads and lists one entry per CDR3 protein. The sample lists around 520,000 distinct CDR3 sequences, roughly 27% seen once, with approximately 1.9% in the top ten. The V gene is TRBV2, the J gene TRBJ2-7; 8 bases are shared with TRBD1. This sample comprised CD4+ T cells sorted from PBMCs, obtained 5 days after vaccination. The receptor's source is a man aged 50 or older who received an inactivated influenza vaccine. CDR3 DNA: TGTGCCAGCAGAGGACAGGGCGGAACCTACGAGCAGTACTTC. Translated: CASRGQGGTYEQYF.